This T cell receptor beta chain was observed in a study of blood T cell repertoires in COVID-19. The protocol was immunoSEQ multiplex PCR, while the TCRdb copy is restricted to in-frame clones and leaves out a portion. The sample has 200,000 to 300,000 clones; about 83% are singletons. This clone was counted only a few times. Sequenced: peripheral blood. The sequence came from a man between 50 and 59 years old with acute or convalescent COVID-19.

The CDR3 coding sequence is TGTGCCAGCAGCTTGAACGGCGACATGAACACTGAAGCTTTCTTT. The encoded protein is CASSLNGDMNTEAFF. This chain links TRBV5-4 with TRBJ1-1, with unresolved D. The V gene's germline CDR1 is SGHNT and CDR2 YYREEE (reference sequence). The CDR3 contains 15 residues. V was shortened by 1 base and J by 0 bases, with 10 bases between the two germline ends.